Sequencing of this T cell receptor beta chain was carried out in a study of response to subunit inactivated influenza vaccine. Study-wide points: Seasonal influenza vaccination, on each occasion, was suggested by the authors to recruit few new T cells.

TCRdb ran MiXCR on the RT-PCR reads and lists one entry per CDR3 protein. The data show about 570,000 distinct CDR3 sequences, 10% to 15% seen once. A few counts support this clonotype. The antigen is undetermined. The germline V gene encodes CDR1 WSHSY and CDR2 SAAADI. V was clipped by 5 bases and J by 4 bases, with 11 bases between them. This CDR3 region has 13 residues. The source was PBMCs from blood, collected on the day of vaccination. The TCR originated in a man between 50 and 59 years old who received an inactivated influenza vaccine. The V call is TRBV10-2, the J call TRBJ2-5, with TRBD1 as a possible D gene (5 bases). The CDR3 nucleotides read TGCGCCAGCAGTCTCAGGGATAGAGAGACCCAGTACTTC. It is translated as CASSLRDRETQYF.